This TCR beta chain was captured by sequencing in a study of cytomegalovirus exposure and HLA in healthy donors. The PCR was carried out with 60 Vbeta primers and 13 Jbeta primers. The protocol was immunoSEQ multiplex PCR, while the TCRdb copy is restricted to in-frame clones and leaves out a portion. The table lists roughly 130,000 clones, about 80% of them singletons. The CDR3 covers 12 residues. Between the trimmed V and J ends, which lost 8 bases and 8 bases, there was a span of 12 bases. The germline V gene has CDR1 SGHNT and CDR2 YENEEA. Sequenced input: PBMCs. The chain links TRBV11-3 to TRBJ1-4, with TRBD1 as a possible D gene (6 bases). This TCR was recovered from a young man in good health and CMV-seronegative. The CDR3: CASQGTEEKLFF. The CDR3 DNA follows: TGTGCCAGCCAGGGGACGGAGGAAAAACTGTTTTTT.